Shown below are 4 T cell receptor beta chains from a single sample sequenced in a study of blood T cells in healthy people across ages. PCR was performed a second time for about 6 to 12 cycles using a sample-barcoded 5' primer and a J-beta primer mix. MiXCR, applied by TCRdb to the 5' RACE reads, yields one record per CDR3 protein. The data contain about 640,000 distinct CDR3 sequences, approximately 30% of them singletons. Material for sequencing was blood. These receptors originate from a woman over 75 in good health.

This clonotype was counted at least ten times. As DNA, the CDR3 is TGTGCCAGCAGCTTGTCGGCGGGACGGACCGATACGCAGTATTTT. It translates to CASSLSAGRTDTQYF. The chain joins TRBV7-9 to TRBJ2-3, with a possible D match to TRBD2 (6 bases). V was cut by 3 bases and J by 6 bases, with 16 bases left in between. The CDR3 spans 15 residues. Germline CDR1 reads SEHNR; CDR2 reads FQNEAQ (reference sequence).

CDR3 in DNA: TGTGCCAGCAGCCCGGACAGGGCGGGTACGCAGTATTTT. Amino acids: CASSPDRAGTQYF. This rearrangement joins TRBV5-4 to TRBJ2-3; 8 bases agree with TRBD1. V lost 4 bases and J lost 8; bases outside the gene matches: 6. This CDR3 is 13 amino acids long. The V gene's germline CDR1 is SGHNT and CDR2 YYREEE (reference sequence). The full variable domain, completed using reference TRBV5-4 and TRBJ2-3, is ETGVTQSPTHLIKTRGQQVTLRCSSQSGHNTVSWYQQALGQGPQFIFQYYREEENGRGNFPPRFSGLQFPNYSSELNVNALELDDSALYLCASSPDRAGTQYFGPGTRLTVL.

The chain links TRBV7-9 to TRBJ2-1; 7 positions agree with TRBD2. The CDR3 loop spans 14 amino acids. Germline CDR1 reads SEHNR; CDR2 reads FQNEAQ (reference sequence). Germline trimming cut 5 bases from V and 2 bases from J; bases unmatched to any gene: 3. The CDR3 loop is CASSGAGTYNEQFF. CDR3 DNA sequence: TGTGCCAGCAGCGGAGCGGGGACCTACAATGAGCAGTTCTTC.

The rearrangement joins TRBV20-1 to TRBJ2-3; D remains ambiguous. CDR1 and CDR2 from the germline V gene are DFQATT and SNEGSKA (reference sequence). Deletions cut 0 bases from V and 0 bases from J, with 7 bases between. The CDR3 covers 14 residues. The CDR3, as DNA: TGCAGTGCTAGAGATGCTATTAGCACAGATACGCAGTATTTT. This translates into CSARDAISTDTQYF.